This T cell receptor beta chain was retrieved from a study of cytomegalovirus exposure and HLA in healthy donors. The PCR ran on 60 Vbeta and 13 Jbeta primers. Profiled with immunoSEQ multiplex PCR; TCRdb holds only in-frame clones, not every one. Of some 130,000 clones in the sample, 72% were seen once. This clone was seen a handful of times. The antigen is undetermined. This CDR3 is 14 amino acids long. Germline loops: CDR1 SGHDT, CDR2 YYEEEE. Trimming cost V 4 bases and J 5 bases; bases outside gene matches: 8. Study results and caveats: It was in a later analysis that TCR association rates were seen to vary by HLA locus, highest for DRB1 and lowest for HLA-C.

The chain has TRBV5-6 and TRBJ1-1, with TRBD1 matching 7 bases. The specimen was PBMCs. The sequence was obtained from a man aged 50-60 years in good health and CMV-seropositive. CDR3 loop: CASSLNRGETEAFF. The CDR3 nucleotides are TGTGCCAGCAGCCTAAACAGGGGAGAGACTGAAGCTTTCTTT.